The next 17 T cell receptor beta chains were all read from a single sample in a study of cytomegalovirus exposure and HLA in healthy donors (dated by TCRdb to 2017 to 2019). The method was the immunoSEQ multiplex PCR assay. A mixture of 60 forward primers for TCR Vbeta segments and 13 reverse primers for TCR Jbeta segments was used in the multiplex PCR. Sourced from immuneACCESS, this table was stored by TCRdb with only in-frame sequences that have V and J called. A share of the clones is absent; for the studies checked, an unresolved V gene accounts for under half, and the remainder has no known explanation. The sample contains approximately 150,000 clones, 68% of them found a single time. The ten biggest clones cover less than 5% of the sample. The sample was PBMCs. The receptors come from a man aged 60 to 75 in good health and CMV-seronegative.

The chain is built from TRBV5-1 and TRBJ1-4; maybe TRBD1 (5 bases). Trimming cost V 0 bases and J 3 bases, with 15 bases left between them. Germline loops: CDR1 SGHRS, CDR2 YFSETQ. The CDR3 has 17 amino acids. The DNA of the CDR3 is TGCGCCAGCAGCTTGGACCCCTTAGGGGATCCTAATGAAAAACTGTTTTTT. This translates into CASSLDPLGDPNEKLFF.

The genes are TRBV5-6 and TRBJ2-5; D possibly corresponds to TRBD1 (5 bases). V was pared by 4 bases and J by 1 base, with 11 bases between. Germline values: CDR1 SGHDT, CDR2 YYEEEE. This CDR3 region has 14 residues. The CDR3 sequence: CASSLTAFQETQYF. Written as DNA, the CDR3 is TGTGCCAGCAGCCTGACAGCTTTCCAAGAGACCCAGTACTTC.

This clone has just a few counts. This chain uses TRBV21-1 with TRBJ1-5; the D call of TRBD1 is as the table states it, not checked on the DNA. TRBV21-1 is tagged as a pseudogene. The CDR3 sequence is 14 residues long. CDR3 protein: CASSKNRANQPQHF. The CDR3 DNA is TGTGCCAGCAGCAAAAACAGGGCCAATCAGCCCCAGCATTTT.

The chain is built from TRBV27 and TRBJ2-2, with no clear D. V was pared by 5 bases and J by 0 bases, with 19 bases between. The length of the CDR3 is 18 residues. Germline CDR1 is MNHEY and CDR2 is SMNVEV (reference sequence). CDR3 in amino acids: CASSIRVGPNTNTGELFF. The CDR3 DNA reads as TGTGCCAGCAGTATTCGGGTTGGTCCTAACACGAACACCGGGGAGCTGTTTTTT.

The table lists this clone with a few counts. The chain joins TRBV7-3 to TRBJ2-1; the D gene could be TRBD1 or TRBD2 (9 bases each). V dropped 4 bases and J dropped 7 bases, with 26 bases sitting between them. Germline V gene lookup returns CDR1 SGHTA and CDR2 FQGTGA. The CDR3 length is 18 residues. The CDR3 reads CASSSDRGSLAGKNEQFF. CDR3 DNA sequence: TGTGCCAGCAGCTCGGACAGGGGTAGCCTAGCGGGAAAAAATGAGCAGTTCTTC.

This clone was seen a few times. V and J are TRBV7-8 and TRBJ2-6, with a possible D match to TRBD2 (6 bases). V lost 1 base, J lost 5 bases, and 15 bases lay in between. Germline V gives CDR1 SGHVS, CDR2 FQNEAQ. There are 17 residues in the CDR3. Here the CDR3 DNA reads TGTGCCAGCAGCTTAGAGGGACTCAGTGTGTGGGCCAACGTCCTGACTTTC. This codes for CASSLEGLSVWANVLTF.

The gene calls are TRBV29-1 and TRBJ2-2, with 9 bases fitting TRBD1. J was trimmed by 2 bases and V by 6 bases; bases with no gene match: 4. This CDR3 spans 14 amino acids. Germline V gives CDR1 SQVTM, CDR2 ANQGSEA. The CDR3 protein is CSVVTGGNTGELFF. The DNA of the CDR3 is TGCAGCGTCGTGACAGGGGGAAACACCGGGGAGCTGTTTTTT.

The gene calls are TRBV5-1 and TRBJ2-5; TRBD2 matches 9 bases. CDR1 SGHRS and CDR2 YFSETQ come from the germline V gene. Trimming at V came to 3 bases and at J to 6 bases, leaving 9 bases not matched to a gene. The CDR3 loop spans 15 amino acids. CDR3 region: CASSSLAGLTKTQYF. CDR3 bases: TGCGCCAGCAGCTCACTAGCGGGCTTAACGAAGACCCAGTACTTC.

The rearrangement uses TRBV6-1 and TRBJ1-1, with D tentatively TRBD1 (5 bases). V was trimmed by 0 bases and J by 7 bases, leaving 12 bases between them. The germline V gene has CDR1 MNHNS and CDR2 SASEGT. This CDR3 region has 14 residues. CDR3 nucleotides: TGTGCCAGCAGTGAAGCAGCGGGGCGGGATGAAGCTTTCTTT. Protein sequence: CASSEAAGRDEAFF.

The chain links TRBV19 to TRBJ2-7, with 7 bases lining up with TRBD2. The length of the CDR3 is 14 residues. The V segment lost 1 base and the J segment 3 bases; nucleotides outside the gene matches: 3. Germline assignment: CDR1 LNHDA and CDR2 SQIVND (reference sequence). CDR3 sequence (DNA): TGTGCCAGTAGTATAGCGGGAGGATACTACGAGCAGTACTTC. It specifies CASSIAGGYYEQYF.

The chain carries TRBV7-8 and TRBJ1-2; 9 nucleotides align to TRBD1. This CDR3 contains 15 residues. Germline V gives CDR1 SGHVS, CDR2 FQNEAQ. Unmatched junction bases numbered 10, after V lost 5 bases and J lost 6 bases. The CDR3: CASSPLGGQGDGYTF. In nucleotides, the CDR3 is TGTGCCAGCAGCCCACTGGGGGGACAGGGAGATGGCTACACCTTC.

Here the CDR3 reads CAIGDGRGKYEQYF. The CDR3, as DNA: TGCGCCATAGGGGACGGGAGAGGGAAATACGAGCAGTACTTC. The genes are TRBV10-2 and TRBJ2-7; TRBD2 might be the D (6 bases). Trimming took 10 bases from V and 4 from J, leaving 20 bases between them. The CDR3 covers 14 residues. Looked up from germline, CDR1 is WSHSY and CDR2 is SAAADI.

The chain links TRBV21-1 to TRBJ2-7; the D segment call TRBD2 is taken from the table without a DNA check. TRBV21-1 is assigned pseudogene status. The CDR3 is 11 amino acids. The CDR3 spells CASSKGPGKSF. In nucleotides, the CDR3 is TGTGCCAGCAGCAAAGGGCCGGGTAAATCCTTC.

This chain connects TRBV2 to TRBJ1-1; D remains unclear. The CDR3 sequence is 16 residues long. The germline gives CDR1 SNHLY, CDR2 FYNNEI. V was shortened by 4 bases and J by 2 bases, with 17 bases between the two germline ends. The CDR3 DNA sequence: TGTGCCAGCAGTGGGAGCCGACGCACTGGAAACACTGAAGCTTTCTTT. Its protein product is CASSGSRRTGNTEAFF.

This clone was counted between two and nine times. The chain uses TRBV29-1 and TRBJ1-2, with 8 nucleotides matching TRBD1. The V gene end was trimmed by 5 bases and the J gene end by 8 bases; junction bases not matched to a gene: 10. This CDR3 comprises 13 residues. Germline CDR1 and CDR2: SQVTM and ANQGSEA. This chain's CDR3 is CSVTRTGRGGYTF. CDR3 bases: TGCAGCGTTACAAGGACAGGGCGAGGGGGCTACACCTTC.

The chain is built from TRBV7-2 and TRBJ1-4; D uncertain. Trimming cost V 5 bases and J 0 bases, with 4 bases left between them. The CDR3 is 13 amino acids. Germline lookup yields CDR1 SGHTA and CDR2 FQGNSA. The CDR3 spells CASSVTTNEKLFF. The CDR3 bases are TGTGCCAGCAGCGTTACAACTAATGAAAAACTGTTTTTT.

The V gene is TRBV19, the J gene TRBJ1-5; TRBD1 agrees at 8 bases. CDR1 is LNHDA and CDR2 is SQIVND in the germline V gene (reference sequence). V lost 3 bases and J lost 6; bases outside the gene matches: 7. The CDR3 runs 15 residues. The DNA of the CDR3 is TGTGCCAGTAGTATTGGGAACAGGGGGACTCAGCCCCAGCATTTT. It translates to CASSIGNRGTQPQHF. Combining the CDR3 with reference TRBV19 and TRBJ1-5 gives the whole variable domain DGGITQSPKYLFRKEGQNVTLSCEQNLNHDAMYWYRQDPGQGLRLIYYSQIVNDFQKGDIAEGYSVSREKKESFPLTVTSAQKNPTAFYLCASSIGNRGTQPQHFGDGTRLSIL.